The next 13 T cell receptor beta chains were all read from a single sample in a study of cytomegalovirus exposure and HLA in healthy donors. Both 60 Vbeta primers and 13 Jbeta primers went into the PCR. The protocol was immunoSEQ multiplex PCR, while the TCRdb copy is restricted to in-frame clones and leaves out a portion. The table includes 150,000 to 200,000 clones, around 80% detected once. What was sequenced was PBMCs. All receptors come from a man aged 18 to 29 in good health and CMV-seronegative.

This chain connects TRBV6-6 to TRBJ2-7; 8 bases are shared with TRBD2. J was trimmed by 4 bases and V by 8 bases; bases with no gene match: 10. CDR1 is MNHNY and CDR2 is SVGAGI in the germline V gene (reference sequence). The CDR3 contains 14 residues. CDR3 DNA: TGTGCCAGCGGTACGAGCGGGGGCGGGTACGAGCAGTACTTC. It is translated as CASGTSGGGYEQYF.

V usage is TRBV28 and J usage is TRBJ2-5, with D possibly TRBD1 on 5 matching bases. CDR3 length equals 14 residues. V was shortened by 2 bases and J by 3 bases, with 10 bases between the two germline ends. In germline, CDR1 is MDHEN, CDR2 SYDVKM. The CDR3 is CASSLRETEETQYF. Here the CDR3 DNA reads TGTGCCAGCAGTTTAAGAGAGACAGAAGAGACCCAGTACTTC.

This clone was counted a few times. Here the CDR3 DNA reads TGTGCCAGCAGCTTCAGGGGGAGCAATCAGCCCCAGCATTTT. This codes for CASSFRGSNQPQHF. The V call is TRBV5-5, the J call TRBJ1-5; TRBD1 matches 7 bases. V lost 2 bases, J lost 1 base, and 0 bases stayed unmatched. This CDR3 contains 14 residues. Germline assignment: CDR1 SGHKS and CDR2 YYEKEE (reference sequence).

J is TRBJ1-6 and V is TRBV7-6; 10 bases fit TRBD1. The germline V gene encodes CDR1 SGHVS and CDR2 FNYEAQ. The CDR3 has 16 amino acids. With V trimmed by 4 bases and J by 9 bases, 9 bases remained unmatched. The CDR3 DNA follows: TGTGCCAGCAGCTCTGAGGCAAGGGACAGGGGTTCACCCCTCCACTTT. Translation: CASSSEARDRGSPLHF.

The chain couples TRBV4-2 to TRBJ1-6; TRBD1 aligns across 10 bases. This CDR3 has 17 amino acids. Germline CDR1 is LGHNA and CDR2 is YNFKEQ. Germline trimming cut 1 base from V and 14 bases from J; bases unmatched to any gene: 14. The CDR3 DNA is TGTGCCAGCAGCCAAGGGGCTGGGACAGGGGAAATGATAACCCTCCACTTT. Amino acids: CASSQGAGTGEMITLHF.

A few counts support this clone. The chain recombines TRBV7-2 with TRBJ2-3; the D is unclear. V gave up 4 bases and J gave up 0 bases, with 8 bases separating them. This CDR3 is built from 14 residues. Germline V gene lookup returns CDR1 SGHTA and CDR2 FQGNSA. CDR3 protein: CASSSIASTDTQYF. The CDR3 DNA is TGTGCCAGCAGCTCTATAGCTAGCACAGATACGCAGTATTTT.

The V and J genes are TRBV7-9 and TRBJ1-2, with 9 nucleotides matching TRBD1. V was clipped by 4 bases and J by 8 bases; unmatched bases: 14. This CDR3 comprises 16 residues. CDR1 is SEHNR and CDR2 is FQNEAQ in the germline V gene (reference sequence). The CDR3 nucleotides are TGTGCCAGCAGCTACTACCCACAGGGGGCGCCGGAGGGCTACACCTTC. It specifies CASSYYPQGAPEGYTF.

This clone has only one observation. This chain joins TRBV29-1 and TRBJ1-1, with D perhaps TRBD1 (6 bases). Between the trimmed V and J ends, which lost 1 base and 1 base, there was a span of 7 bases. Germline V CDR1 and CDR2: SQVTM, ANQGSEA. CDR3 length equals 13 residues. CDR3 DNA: TGCAGCGTTGAAGTCAGGGGGAACACTGAAGCTTTCTTT. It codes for CSVEVRGNTEAFF.

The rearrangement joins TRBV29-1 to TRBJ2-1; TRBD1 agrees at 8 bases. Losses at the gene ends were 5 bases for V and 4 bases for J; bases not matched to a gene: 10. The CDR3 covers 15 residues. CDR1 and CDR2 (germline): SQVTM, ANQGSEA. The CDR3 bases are TGCAGCGTTCCCCGGACAGGGTCGAGTTACAATGAGCAGTTCTTC. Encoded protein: CSVPRTGSSYNEQFF.

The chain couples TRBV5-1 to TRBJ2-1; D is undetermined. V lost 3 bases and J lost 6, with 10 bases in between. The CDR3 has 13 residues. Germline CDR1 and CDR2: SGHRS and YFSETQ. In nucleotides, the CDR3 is TGCGCCAGCAGCTCAGGATTCTTCAATGAGCAGTTCTTC. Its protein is CASSSGFFNEQFF.

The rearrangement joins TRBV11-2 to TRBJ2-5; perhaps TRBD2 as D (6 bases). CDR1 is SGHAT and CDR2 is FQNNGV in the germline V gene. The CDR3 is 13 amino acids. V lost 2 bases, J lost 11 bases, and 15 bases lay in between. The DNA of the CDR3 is TGTGCCAGCAGCTTATTCCAGGGCGGGGAGCAGTACTTC. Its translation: CASSLFQGGEQYF.

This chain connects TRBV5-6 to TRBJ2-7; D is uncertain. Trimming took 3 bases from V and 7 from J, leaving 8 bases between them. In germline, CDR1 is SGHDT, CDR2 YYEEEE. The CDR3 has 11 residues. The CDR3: CASSSVREQYF. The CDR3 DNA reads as TGTGCCAGCAGCTCTGTTCGGGAGCAGTACTTC.

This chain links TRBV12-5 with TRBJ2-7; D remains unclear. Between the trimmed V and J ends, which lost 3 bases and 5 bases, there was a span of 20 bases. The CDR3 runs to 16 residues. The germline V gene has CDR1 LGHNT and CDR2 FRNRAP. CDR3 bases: TGTGCTAGTGGTTTAGCTTCTGCGCTAATAGTCCACGAGCAGTACTTC. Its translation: CASGLASALIVHEQYF. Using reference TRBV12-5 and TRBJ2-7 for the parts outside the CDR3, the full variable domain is DARVTQTPRHKVTEMGQEVTMRCQPILGHNTVFWYRQTMMQGLELLAYFRNRAPLDDSGMPKDRFSAEMPDATLATLKIQPSEPRDSAVYFCASGLASALIVHEQYFGPGTRLTVT.